This T cell receptor beta chain was profiled in a study of Ad26.COV2.S vaccination and SARS-CoV-2 variants. Study-wide context: Enrollment placed the donor in the COV1001 Ad26.COV2.S trial arm. Once, or twice with 56 days between doses, Ad26.COV2.S was given intramuscularly.

To note about this clone: The antigen is undetermined.

Repertoires were generated with immunoSEQ multiplex PCR, while TCRdb's copy carries only in-frame clones and drops some. The sample holds more than 300,000 clones; roughly 90% are singletons and the top ten take 9.5% to 12%. Study findings and constraints: Spike-specific CD8+ and CD4+ T cell responses reportedly showed substantial breadth after vaccination. Compared with placebo recipients, vaccine recipients had higher spike-specific TCR breadth.

Deletions cut 6 bases from V and 4 bases from J, with 18 bases between. The CDR3 is 16 amino acids. CDR1 and CDR2 from the germline V gene are KGHSH and LQKENI. Indicated treatment: approximately 18 received Ad26.COV2.S at low or high dose, single or two shots; roughly 5 received placebo; per-sample allocation not given. Sampling occurred on day 63 after the first vaccine or placebo injection. This clonotype was obtained from a person between 18 and 60 years old who received the Ad26.COV2.S COVID-19 vaccine or a placebo. The input for sequencing was peripheral blood, taken in a trial of Ad26.COV2.S vaccine versus placebo. The chain couples TRBV18 to TRBJ1-4; D possibly corresponds to TRBD1 (6 bases). The CDR3 loop reads CASSPRATGDNEKLFF. DNA of the CDR3: TGTGCCAGCTCCCCCAGGGCGACAGGTGATAATGAAAAACTGTTTTTT.